These 32 T cell receptor beta chains originate from one sample sequenced in a study of T cell responses to AZD1222 COVID-19 vaccine listed by TCRdb under 2021. The sample's time point label, in plain terms: baseline before first vaccination. Libraries came from the immunoSEQ multiplex PCR assay. TCRdb limited this immuneACCESS table to in-frame rearrangements with V and J called. A share of clones is missing; checked studies link under half to unresolved V genes, and the rest is unexplained. In this sample the table shows 110,000 or so clones, around 87% of which occur a single time. The ten biggest clones cover approximately 12% of the sample. Here the sequenced sample was peripheral blood, taken on day 0 of AZD1222 vaccination. The source of these receptors is an adult in good health.

The chain links TRBV4-1 to TRBJ1-3; D remains unclear. The germline V gene has CDR1 MGHRA and CDR2 YSYEKL. The V end lost 2 bases, the J end lost 4 bases, and 12 bases lay between the germline ends. This CDR3 is built from 15 residues. The CDR3, as DNA: TGCGCCAGCAGCCAAAGCTGGGCGTCGGGAAACACCATATATTTT. Its translation: CASSQSWASGNTIYF.

This clone was recorded only once. The chain recombines TRBV7-2 with TRBJ2-3; TRBD1 agrees at 8 bases. This CDR3 is 13 amino acids long. Germline-derived CDR1 and CDR2 are SGHTA and FQGNSA. J gave up 7 bases and V 5 bases, and 5 bases lay outside the gene matches. The CDR3 nucleotides are TGTGCCAGCAGCACGGACAGGGTTAATACGCAGTATTTT. This gives the protein CASSTDRVNTQYF.

The rearrangement uses TRBV5-1 and TRBJ1-2; D gene ambiguous. Germline V gene lookup returns CDR1 SGHRS and CDR2 YFSETQ. The CDR3 covers 16 residues. The V gene lost 4 bases and the J gene lost 1 base, with 17 bases spanning the gap. This CDR3 reads CASSAGLRNVNYGYTF. DNA for the CDR3: TGCGCCAGCAGCGCGGGTTTGCGGAACGTTAACTATGGCTACACCTTC.

The chain couples TRBV6-5 to TRBJ1-4; D not resolved. V lost 7 bases and J lost 3, with 15 bases in between. The germline gives CDR1 MNHEY, CDR2 SVGAGI. The CDR3 is 15 residues long. The CDR3 region has the DNA TGTGCCAGCACCCGGAAGCCGGAGGCTAATGAAAAACTGTTTTTT. Its translation: CASTRKPEANEKLFF.

The chain combines TRBV11-2 with TRBJ2-3; a possible D gene is TRBD2 (5 bases). Trimming removed 5 bases from V and 8 bases from J, with 11 bases in between. Per germline, CDR1 SGHAT and CDR2 FQNNGV. The CDR3 has 12 residues. CDR3 residues: CASSLDLGTQYF. Here the CDR3 DNA reads TGTGCCAGCAGCCTGGACTTAGGTACGCAGTATTTT.

This chain joins TRBV15 and TRBJ2-1; the D gene is possibly TRBD1 (6 bases). The CDR3 has 15 residues. From germline, CDR1 is LNHNV and CDR2 YYDKDF (reference sequence). Deletions cut 0 bases from V and 5 bases from J, with 11 bases between. The CDR3 here is CATSRDGQPNNEQFF. CDR3 nucleotide sequence: TGTGCCACCAGCAGAGACGGACAGCCTAACAATGAGCAGTTCTTC.

The chain uses TRBV30 and TRBJ2-5; 9 bases fit TRBD2. Germline V lookup: CDR1 GTSNPN, CDR2 SVGIG (reference sequence). This CDR3 contains 17 residues. J gave up 5 bases and V 6 bases, and 19 bases lay outside the gene matches. The CDR3 is CACQVGSSGTLGETQYF. The CDR3 DNA is TGTGCCTGCCAAGTTGGGTCTAGCGGGACCCTGGGTGAGACCCAGTACTTC.

This clone has just a few counts. The chain is built from TRBV2 and TRBJ1-1; D perhaps matches TRBD1 (5 bases). V dropped 4 bases and J dropped 3 bases, with 12 bases sitting between them. Germline CDR1 and CDR2: SNHLY and FYNNEI. The CDR3 length is 14 residues. The CDR3 region is CASSGGGSHTEAFF. The CDR3 DNA sequence: TGTGCCAGCAGTGGGGGGGGGTCACACACTGAAGCTTTCTTT.

In regard to this clone: The sample holds other DNA sequences that translate to the same CDR3. The chain links TRBV9 to TRBJ2-3, with 7 positions matching TRBD2. CDR3 length: 16 residues. The germline V gene has CDR1 SGDLS and CDR2 YYNGEE. The junction had 5 bases not matched to a gene; V was cut back by 0 bases and J by 1 base. This CDR3 reads CASSVAPSGGTDTQYF. For the CDR3, the DNA is TGTGCCAGCAGCGTAGCTCCCAGCGGGGGCACAGATACGCAGTATTTT. The whole variable domain, remainder taken from reference TRBV9 and TRBJ2-3, is DSGVTQTPKHLITATGQRVTLRCSPRSGDLSVYWYQQSLDQGLQFLIQYYNGEERAKGNILERFSAQQFPDLHSELNLSSLELGDSALYFCASSVAPSGGTDTQYFGPGTRLTVL.

This clone appeared a single time. The J gene is TRBJ1-1, the V gene TRBV10-2; D ambiguous. The CDR3 contains 13 residues. V gave up 4 bases and J gave up 5 bases, with 11 bases separating them. Germline CDR1 WSHSY, CDR2 SAAADI. The CDR3 nucleotides read TGCGCCAGCAGTGTTCCCGGTAGGACTGAAGCTTTCTTT. It translates to CASSVPGRTEAFF.

This chain uses TRBV5-5 with TRBJ1-2, with 9 bases aligning to TRBD1. Germline CDR1 and CDR2: SGHKS and YYEKEE (reference sequence). V lost 1 base, J lost 3 bases, and 10 bases stayed unmatched. The CDR3 contains 17 residues. The CDR3 protein is CASSLSRQGVLDYGYTF. The DNA for the CDR3 is TGTGCCAGCAGCTTGTCCCGACAGGGGGTATTGGACTATGGCTACACCTTC. Drawing the rest from reference TRBV5-5 and TRBJ1-2, the complete variable domain is DAGVTQSPTHLIKTRGQQVTLRCSPISGHKSVSWYQQVLGQGPQFIFQYYEKEERGRGNFPDRFSARQFPNYSSELNVNALLLGDSALYLCASSLSRQGVLDYGYTFGSGTRLTVV.

J is TRBJ2-1 and V is TRBV28; D not resolved. Germline V lookup: CDR1 MDHEN, CDR2 SYDVKM. V was cut by 5 bases and J by 5 bases, with 10 bases left in between. The CDR3 consists of 13 residues. The CDR3 DNA reads as TGTGCCAGCAGTCCCCCGTTTGACAATGAGCAGTTCTTC. Translating gives CASSPPFDNEQFF.

The rearrangement uses TRBV5-1 and TRBJ2-5; unclear D gene. Looked up from germline, CDR1 is SGHRS and CDR2 is YFSETQ. The CDR3 extends over 8 amino acids. V was trimmed by 5 bases and J by 10 bases, leaving 3 bases between them. The CDR3 sequence: CASRNQYF. The DNA of the CDR3 is TGCGCCAGCAGAAACCAGTACTTC.

The chain carries TRBV7-2 and TRBJ2-1; the D call may be TRBD1 or TRBD2 (5 bases each). The germline V gene has CDR1 SGHTA and CDR2 FQGNSA. With 3 bases removed from V and 4 bases from J, the gap between germline ends came to 13 bases. This CDR3 region has 15 residues. CDR3 in amino acids: CASSLDFGGYNEQFF. For the CDR3, the DNA is TGTGCCAGCAGCTTGGATTTTGGGGGTTACAATGAGCAGTTCTTC.

The chain combines TRBV7-3 with TRBJ2-2; no firm D call. The CDR3 runs to 15 residues. Germline assignment: CDR1 SGHTA and CDR2 FQGTGA. Trimming pared 1 base from V and 1 base from J, leaving 7 bases between. As DNA, the CDR3 is TGTGCCAGCAGCTTAAACAGTTTGAACACCGGGGAGCTGTTTTTT. It translates to CASSLNSLNTGELFF.

This chain connects TRBV30 to TRBJ2-1, with unresolved D. CDR3 size: 12 residues. Germline V gene sequence: CDR1 GTSNPN, CDR2 SVGIG (reference sequence). V lost 4 bases, J lost 3 bases, and 7 bases lay in between. The CDR3 loop reads CAWIGLYNEQFF. CDR3 coding DNA: TGTGCCTGGATCGGCCTCTACAATGAGCAGTTCTTC. The full variable domain, its missing parts supplied by reference TRBV30 and TRBJ2-1, is SQTIHQWPATLVQPVGSPLSLECTVEGTSNPNLYWYRQAAGRGLQLLFYSVGIGQISSEVPQNLSASRPQDRQFILSSKKLLLSDSGFYLCAWIGLYNEQFFGPGTRLTVL.

V gene TRBV2 combines with J gene TRBJ2-2; D is unresolved. There are 13 residues in the CDR3. Germline CDR1 reads SNHLY; CDR2 reads FYNNEI. V lost 5 bases to trimming and J lost 4 bases, with 8 bases between them. CDR3 protein: CASSLEITGELFF. For the CDR3, the DNA is TGTGCCAGCAGTCTAGAAATCACCGGGGAGCTGTTTTTT.

V usage is TRBV19 and J usage is TRBJ1-2; D uncertain. Germline V gives CDR1 LNHDA, CDR2 SQIVND (reference sequence). Trimming removed 5 bases from V and 0 bases from J, with 10 bases in between. The CDR3 runs to 14 residues. CDR3 region: CASSVEITNYGYTF. Here the CDR3 DNA reads TGTGCCAGTAGTGTCGAGATCACTAACTATGGCTACACCTTC.

This clone was seen a few times. The chain employs TRBV11-1 and TRBJ2-5, with 7 bases lining up with TRBD1. The length of the CDR3 is 13 residues. In germline, CDR1 is SGHAT, CDR2 FQDESV (reference sequence). V shed 5 bases and J 5 bases; nucleotides not matched to a gene: 5. The CDR3 DNA is TGTGCCAGCAGCCGGGACAGATTCGAGACCCAGTACTTC. Amino acid sequence: CASSRDRFETQYF. The complete variable domain, with remaining parts taken from reference TRBV11-1 and TRBJ2-5, reads EAEVAQSPRYKITEKSQAVAFWCDPISGHATLYWYRQILGQGPELLVQFQDESVVDDSQLPKDRFSAERLKGVDSTLKIQPAELGDSAMYLCASSRDRFETQYFGPGTRLLVL.

The V and J genes are TRBV24-1 and TRBJ1-6; maybe TRBD1 (5 bases). V gave up 6 bases and J gave up 5 bases, with 28 bases separating them. The germline V gene encodes CDR1 KGHDR and CDR2 SFDVKD. CDR3 length: 20 residues. The CDR3, as DNA: TGTGCCACCAGTCGACCTATTCGGGGGAAATCAAGAGGGGATAATTCACCCCTCCACTTT. Its protein product is CATSRPIRGKSRGDNSPLHF.

CDR3 in DNA: TGTGCCAGTAGTATGCAAGCGTCCTCTGGAAACACCATATATTTT. It translates to CASSMQASSGNTIYF. The chain uses TRBV19 and TRBJ1-3; no firm D call. V was trimmed by 3 bases and J by 0 bases, leaving 9 bases between them. Germline assignment: CDR1 LNHDA and CDR2 SQIVND (reference sequence). CDR3 length: 15 residues.

The chain carries TRBV28 and TRBJ1-1; perhaps TRBD1 as D (5 bases). Germline-derived CDR1 and CDR2 are MDHEN and SYDVKM. The germline V and J ends were trimmed by 10 bases and 3 bases, with 12 bases remaining between them. This CDR3 has 12 amino acids. The chain's CDR3 is CATRGVYTEAFF. The CDR3 coding sequence is TGTGCCACCCGGGGGGTTTACACTGAAGCTTTCTTT.

A single count supports this clone. The chain uses TRBV19 and TRBJ2-3; possible D gene TRBD2, 5 bases. The V gene lost 5 bases and the J gene lost 5 bases, with 11 bases spanning the gap. The CDR3 is made up of 13 amino acids. CDR1 and CDR2 from the germline V gene are LNHDA and SQIVND (reference sequence). The CDR3 protein is CASSPGLVDTQYF. CDR3 bases: TGTGCCAGTAGTCCGGGATTAGTAGATACGCAGTATTTT.

With respect to this clone: The same CDR3 is also encoded by other DNA sequences in this sample. The V call is TRBV4-3, the J call TRBJ1-5, with no clear D. The V end lost 0 bases, the J end lost 1 base, and 7 bases lay between the germline ends. The CDR3 runs to 15 residues. CDR1 LGHNA and CDR2 YSLEER come from the germline V gene. The CDR3 here is CASSQEWTSNQPQHF. CDR3 nucleotide sequence: TGCGCCAGCAGCCAAGAGTGGACCAGCAATCAGCCCCAGCATTTT.

The rearrangement links TRBV28 to TRBJ2-2; D is possibly TRBD2 (6 bases). The CDR3 has 16 residues. Trimming took off 6 bases at V and 5 bases at J, with 19 bases between the two ends. Germline CDR1 reads MDHEN; CDR2 reads SYDVKM. This chain's CDR3 is CASRDLRGMGTGELFF. CDR3 in DNA: TGTGCCAGCAGGGACCTCCGCGGGATGGGGACCGGGGAGCTGTTTTTT. Based on the CDR3 plus reference TRBV28 and TRBJ2-2, the full variable domain is DVKVTQSSRYLVKRTGEKVFLECVQDMDHENMFWYRQDPGLGLRLIYFSYDVKMKEKGDIPEGYSVSREKKERFSLILESASTNQTSMYLCASRDLRGMGTGELFFGEGSRLTVL.

This chain uses TRBV28 with TRBJ2-1; D may be TRBD1 or TRBD2 (5 bases each). Trimming shortened V by 3 bases and J by 6 bases, and 15 bases separated the two germline ends. The CDR3 contains 15 residues. CDR1 and CDR2 from the germline V gene are MDHEN and SYDVKM. The CDR3 DNA follows: TGTGCCAGCAGTTTGAGGGGTGCACCCGTCAATGAGCAGTTCTTC. Its translation is CASSLRGAPVNEQFF. Supplemented by reference TRBV28 and TRBJ2-1, the full variable domain reads DVKVTQSSRYLVKRTGEKVFLECVQDMDHENMFWYRQDPGLGLRLIYFSYDVKMKEKGDIPEGYSVSREKKERFSLILESASTNQTSMYLCASSLRGAPVNEQFFGPGTRLTVL.

The chain recombines TRBV7-9 with TRBJ1-2, with a weak D call TRBD1 (5 bases). Germline values: CDR1 SEHNR, CDR2 FQNEAQ (reference sequence). Trimming took off 1 base at V and 0 bases at J, with 12 bases between the two ends. This CDR3 comprises 16 residues. The CDR3 sequence is CASSLVRSGANYGYTF. CDR3 DNA sequence: TGTGCCAGCAGCTTAGTTAGGTCGGGGGCTAACTATGGCTACACCTTC.

This clone was observed a few times. This chain links TRBV6-1 with TRBJ2-1; the D is unclear. V lost 3 bases and J lost 0, with 12 bases in between. Germline CDR1 is MNHNS and CDR2 is SASEGT. There are 16 residues in the CDR3. The CDR3 nucleotides read TGTGCCAGCAGTGATCGCCGGAGAGCCTCCTACAATGAGCAGTTCTTC. Its protein product is CASSDRRRASYNEQFF.

This clone was seen more than once but under ten times. The gene calls are TRBV5-1 and TRBJ2-2; the match to TRBD2 covers 7 bases. This CDR3 contains 14 residues. CDR1 is SGHRS and CDR2 is YFSETQ in the germline V gene. Losses at the gene ends were 4 bases for V and 5 bases for J; bases not matched to a gene: 5. CDR3 sequence: CASSGRENTGELFF. As DNA, the CDR3 is TGCGCCAGCAGCGGGAGGGAGAATACCGGGGAGCTGTTTTTT. The complete variable domain, with remaining parts taken from reference TRBV5-1 and TRBJ2-2, reads KAGVTQTPRYLIKTRGQQVTLSCSPISGHRSVSWYQQTPGQGLQFLFEYFSETQRNKGNFPGRFSGRQFSNSRSEMNVSTLELGDSALYLCASSGRENTGELFFGEGSRLTVL.

V gene TRBV6-1 combines with J gene TRBJ2-7; D is unclear. The V end was cut by 1 base, the J end by 3 bases, with 10 bases between. Germline CDR1 is MNHNS and CDR2 is SASEGT. CDR3 length: 14 amino acids. The CDR3 sequence: CASSEVVTIYEQYF. CDR3 nucleotide sequence: TGTGCCAGCAGTGAAGTTGTGACGATCTACGAGCAGTACTTC.

The chain employs TRBV5-8 and TRBJ1-6; no reliable D call. Germline-derived CDR1 and CDR2 are SGHTS and YDEGEE. The V end was cut by 4 bases, the J end by 0 bases, with 11 bases between. CDR3 length equals 16 residues. The CDR3 spells CASSPYKSSYNSPLHF. CDR3 nucleotide sequence: TGTGCCAGCAGCCCTTACAAGAGCTCCTATAATTCACCCCTCCACTTT.

The V gene is TRBV11-2, the J gene TRBJ1-1; 8 bases fit TRBD1. This CDR3 contains 15 residues. Losses at the gene ends were 4 bases for V and 6 bases for J; bases not matched to a gene: 10. In germline, CDR1 is SGHAT, CDR2 FQNNGV. Here the CDR3 DNA reads TGTGCCAGCAGCTCCGGACAGGGATGGTTTTCTGAAGCTTTCTTT. The encoded protein is CASSSGQGWFSEAFF.